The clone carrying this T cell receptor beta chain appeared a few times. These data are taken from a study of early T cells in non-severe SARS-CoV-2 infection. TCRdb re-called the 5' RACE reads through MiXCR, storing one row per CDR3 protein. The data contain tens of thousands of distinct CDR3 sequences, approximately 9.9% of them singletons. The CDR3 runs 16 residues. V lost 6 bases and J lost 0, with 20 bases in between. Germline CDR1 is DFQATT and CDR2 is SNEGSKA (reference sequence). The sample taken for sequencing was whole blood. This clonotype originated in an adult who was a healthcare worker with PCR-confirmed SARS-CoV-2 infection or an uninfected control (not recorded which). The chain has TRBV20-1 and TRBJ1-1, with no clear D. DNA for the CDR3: TGCAGTGCCCTTCTACCTGGGAGAAACATGAACACTGAAGCTTTCTTT. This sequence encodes CSALLPGRNMNTEAFF.